This T cell receptor beta chain comes out of a study of radiotherapy plus CTLA-4 blockade in lung cancer. Study-wide context: Among enrolled patients, approximately 18% responded and roughly 31% achieved disease control. Overall study results and limits: Tumor-origin TCR clones grew in blood after radiotherapy plus ipilimumab. Reported findings show early blood T cell clone dynamics, with interferon-beta, best predicted response.

Using immunoSEQ multiplex PCR, the repertoire was profiled, and TCRdb retains in-frame clones only, with some absent. This sample has roughly 32,000 clones, with 81% found just once. Trimming took 8 bases from V and 3 from J, leaving 9 bases between them. The CDR3 covers 12 residues. CDR1 is LNHDA, CDR2 SQIVND, per germline (reference sequence). CTLA-4 blockade with ipilimumab, together with focal radiation, was given to patients with chemo-refractory metastatic non-small-cell lung cancer. Remarks on this clone: The antigen remains unidentified.

Sample: peripheral blood, taken from a patient treated with radiotherapy plus ipilimumab. This TCR was recovered from a human donor with non-small cell lung cancer that progressed on radiotherapy plus ipilimumab. The rearrangement joins TRBV19 to TRBJ2-3; D uncertain. CDR3 residues: CASSTRTDTQYF. As DNA, the CDR3 is TGTGCCAGTTCTACCCGAACAGATACGCAGTATTTT.